Following are 6 T cell receptor beta chains from one sample sequenced in a study of T cells in localized non-small cell lung cancer. Clones were sequenced by immunoSEQ multiplex PCR, and TCRdb holds only the in-frame ones, with some missing. The data show 59,000 or so clones, with approximately 90% seen just once and about 20% held by the top ten. The material sequenced was peripheral blood, taken before any cancer treatment. The receptors were sampled from a man between 40 and 75 years old with stage I lung adenocarcinoma.

The rearrangement links TRBV6-6 to TRBJ2-1; D remains unclear. In germline, CDR1 is MNHNY, CDR2 SVGAGI (reference sequence). Trimming took 2 bases from V and 10 from J, leaving 12 bases between them. This CDR3 is 13 amino acids long. The CDR3 DNA follows: TGTGCCAGCAGTTACCTACTTAGAGGCGAGCAGTTCTTC. Protein sequence: CASSYLLRGEQFF.

V is TRBV19 and J is TRBJ1-2; D call uncertain. Trimming stripped 5 bases from V and 5 bases from J, with 6 bases between. The CDR3 is 11 residues long. Germline V gene data show CDR1 as LNHDA and CDR2 as SQIVND (reference sequence). The CDR3 sequence: CASSEGYGYTF. CDR3 bases: TGTGCCAGTAGTGAAGGGTATGGCTACACCTTC.

The V gene is TRBV29-1, the J gene TRBJ2-7; TRBD2 agrees at 14 bases. Germline loops: CDR1 SQVTM, CDR2 ANQGSEA. CDR3 length equals 16 residues. The V and J ends lost 7 bases and 4 bases, in that order; junction bases with no gene match: 12. The CDR3 DNA reads TGCAGCGCCACAGGGACTAGCGGGAGCAGTCTATACGAGCAGTACTTC. Translation gives CSATGTSGSSLYEQYF.

The J gene is TRBJ2-2, the V gene TRBV4-1, with a tentative D call TRBD2 (5 bases). V was shortened by 2 bases and J by 5 bases, with 9 bases between the two germline ends. The CDR3 consists of 14 residues. CDR1 is MGHRA, CDR2 YSYEKL, per germline. The CDR3 spells CASSQPGGTGELFF. The DNA of the CDR3 is TGCGCCAGCAGCCAACCCGGAGGTACCGGGGAGCTGTTTTTT.

V is TRBV10-2 and J is TRBJ2-5; D gene ambiguous. V lost 0 bases to trimming and J lost 0 bases, with 5 bases between them. Germline assignment: CDR1 WSHSY and CDR2 SAAADI. CDR3 length: 14 amino acids. CDR3 sequence: CASSESKYQETQYF. The CDR3 region has the DNA TGCGCCAGCAGTGAGTCTAAGTACCAAGAGACCCAGTACTTC.

This chain links TRBV12-2 with TRBJ1-2. TRBV12-2 is a listed pseudogene. The CDR3 contains 12 residues. CDR3 nucleotide sequence: TGTGCCAGCAGCATGGGACCTTATGGCTACACCTTC. This codes for CASSMGPYGYTF.